This passage covers 17 T cell receptor beta chains from one sample sequenced in a study of shared clonotypes between healthy human individuals. The protocol was immunoSEQ multiplex PCR, while the TCRdb copy is restricted to in-frame clones and leaves out a portion. The data show 2.5 million or so clones, around 90% seen once. Sequenced material: naive CD4+ T cells sorted from blood. Subset meaning: CD45RA+ positively selected. The origin of the receptors is a man younger than 35 in good health.

The J gene is TRBJ2-1, the V gene TRBV6-6, with D possibly TRBD2 on 7 matching bases. Germline V gene lookup returns CDR1 MNHNY and CDR2 SVGAGI (reference sequence). The CDR3 covers 15 residues. V lost 6 bases to trimming and J lost 6 bases, with 18 bases between them. The CDR3 nucleotides are TGTGCCAGCAGCCCCAGGGACGGGGGGCGCAATGAGCAGTTCTTC. Its protein is CASSPRDGGRNEQFF.

The chain links TRBV6-5 to TRBJ2-3; 7 bases are shared with TRBD2. The V gene end was trimmed by 5 bases and the J gene end by 2 bases; junction bases not matched to a gene: 4. Germline lookup yields CDR1 MNHEY and CDR2 SVGAGI. This CDR3 has 14 residues. This CDR3 reads CASSQAGSTDTQYF. The DNA for the CDR3 is TGTGCCAGCAGTCAAGCGGGATCCACAGATACGCAGTATTTT.

V gene TRBV6-5 combines with J gene TRBJ2-2; TRBD2 agrees at 7 bases. Germline V gene data show CDR1 as MNHEY and CDR2 as SVGAGI. Trimming took 7 bases from V and 7 from J; bases not matched to a gene: 9. CDR3 length: 14 residues. The CDR3 loop reads CASTSLASGGELFF. Written as DNA, the CDR3 is TGTGCCAGCACCTCGTTGGCTAGCGGCGGGGAGCTGTTTTTT.

With regard to this clone: Different DNA sequences within this sample yield the same CDR3. The J gene is TRBJ1-1, the V gene TRBV5-1; D possibly corresponds to TRBD1 (5 bases). Germline V gives CDR1 SGHRS, CDR2 YFSETQ. This CDR3 is built from 15 residues. Between the trimmed V and J ends, which lost 0 bases and 0 bases, there was a span of 9 bases. The CDR3 region has the DNA TGCGCCAGCAGCTTGGGGGGGACGGTGAACACTGAAGCTTTCTTT. The encoded protein is CASSLGGTVNTEAFF.

V gene TRBV29-1 combines with J gene TRBJ2-1, with D perhaps assigned TRBD1 or TRBD2 (5 bases each). V lost 7 bases and J 5 bases, leaving 24 bases between the germline ends. This CDR3 comprises 16 residues. Germline loops: CDR1 SQVTM, CDR2 ANQGSEA. In nucleotides, the CDR3 is TGCAGCGCCAGGACTCTCTCCCCCCTGGGGGACAATGAGCAGTTCTTC. The encoded protein is CSARTLSPLGDNEQFF.

This chain connects TRBV30 to TRBJ1-2; the D gene is possibly TRBD1 (6 bases). Germline lookup yields CDR1 GTSNPN and CDR2 SVGIG (reference sequence). Trimming cost V 0 bases and J 1 base, with 9 bases left between them. This CDR3 region has 14 residues. The CDR3 sequence: CAWSVTGVNYGYTF. In DNA, the CDR3 is TGTGCCTGGAGTGTGACAGGAGTTAACTATGGCTACACCTTC. Together with reference TRBV30 and TRBJ1-2, the CDR3 gives the full variable domain: SQTIHQWPATLVQPVGSPLSLECTVEGTSNPNLYWYRQAAGRGLQLLFYSVGIGQISSEVPQNLSASRPQDRQFILSSKKLLLSDSGFYLCAWSVTGVNYGYTFGSGTRLTVV.

This chain joins TRBV14 and TRBJ1-1, with D unresolved. Trimming stripped 4 bases from V and 1 base from J, with 10 bases between. In germline, CDR1 is SGHDN, CDR2 FVKESK. CDR3 length: 14 residues. This chain's CDR3 is CASSRLPGNTEAFF. The DNA for the CDR3 is TGTGCCAGCAGCCGACTGCCCGGGAACACTGAAGCTTTCTTT. The full variable domain, rest sourced from reference TRBV14 and TRBJ1-1, is EAGVTQFPSHSVIEKGQTVTLRCDPISGHDNLYWYRRVMGKEIKFLLHFVKESKQDESGMPNNRFLAERTGGTYSTLKVQPAELEDSGVYFCASSRLPGNTEAFFGQGTRLTVV.

This clone has a single count. This chain connects TRBV9 to TRBJ2-7, with a weak D call TRBD2 (7 bases). V shed 3 bases and J shed 3 bases, with 16 bases lying between them. This CDR3 has 15 residues. Germline V gene sequence: CDR1 SGDLS, CDR2 YYNGEE. The CDR3 DNA sequence: TGTGCCAGCAGCGCGGGGGGCCTTCCCTACTACGAGCAGTACTTC. Translating gives CASSAGGLPYYEQYF.

The rearrangement links TRBV6-1 to TRBJ2-6; D call uncertain. The CDR3 runs to 17 residues. The V end was cut by 4 bases, the J end by 0 bases, with 13 bases between. CDR1 is MNHNS and CDR2 is SASEGT in the germline V gene. CDR3: CASSALSPHSGANVLTF. CDR3 nucleotides: TGTGCCAGCAGTGCCCTGAGCCCTCACTCTGGGGCCAACGTCCTGACTTTC.

This clone has a handful of counts. J is TRBJ1-5 and V is TRBV9; D may be TRBD1 (6 bases). With 4 bases removed from V and 4 bases from J, the gap between germline ends came to 12 bases. CDR3 length: 14 residues. The germline V gene has CDR1 SGDLS and CDR2 YYNGEE. DNA of the CDR3: TGTGCCAGCAGCTCAGAGGGGGGGAATCAGCCCCAGCATTTT. Its translation is CASSSEGGNQPQHF.

This clone has only a few counts. The chain combines TRBV30 with TRBJ2-7; D might be TRBD1 (5 bases). From germline, CDR1 is GTSNPN and CDR2 SVGIG (reference sequence). This CDR3 region has 13 residues. Trimming removed 3 bases from V and 2 bases from J, with 11 bases in between. The CDR3 protein is CAWSSQETYEQYF. DNA of the CDR3: TGTGCCTGGAGCTCACAGGAGACCTACGAGCAGTACTTC.

The V call is TRBV6-5, the J call TRBJ1-6, with D perhaps matching TRBD1 (5 bases). V lost 4 bases, J lost 2 bases, and 9 bases lay in between. Germline V CDR1 and CDR2: MNHEY, SVGAGI. The CDR3 covers 15 residues. CDR3 nucleotides: TGTGCCAGCAGTTTTGAGGGACCCTATAATTCACCCCTCCACTTT. It translates to CASSFEGPYNSPLHF.

The V and J genes are TRBV2 and TRBJ1-1; maybe TRBD1 (6 bases). The germline V gene has CDR1 SNHLY and CDR2 FYNNEI. The CDR3 totals 15 residues. V was clipped by 8 bases and J by 0 bases, with 16 bases between them. Written as DNA, the CDR3 is TGTGCCAGCGTGGGGGGGCGTAGCTTGAACACTGAAGCTTTCTTT. This codes for CASVGGRSLNTEAFF.

This clone was seen only a few times. The chain joins TRBV13 to TRBJ1-3; 11 nucleotides match TRBD1. Germline-derived CDR1 and CDR2 are PRHDT and FYEKMQ (reference sequence). The CDR3 contains 14 residues. J was trimmed by 8 bases and V by 6 bases; bases with no gene match: 6. The CDR3 DNA follows: TGTGCCAGCAGTTTGGGACAGGGGGGAGACACCATATATTTT. As protein: CASSLGQGGDTIYF.

The rearrangement links TRBV6-1 to TRBJ2-2; D is perhaps TRBD1 (6 bases). Germline V lookup: CDR1 MNHNS, CDR2 SASEGT. Between the trimmed V and J ends, which lost 7 bases and 4 bases, there was a span of 13 bases. The CDR3 runs to 14 residues. The CDR3 coding sequence is TGTGCCAGCACTGCACAGGGCGGCACCGGGGAGCTGTTTTTT. Amino acids: CASTAQGGTGELFF.

The chain carries TRBV9 and TRBJ1-6, with 9 bases aligning to TRBD1. The germline V gene has CDR1 SGDLS and CDR2 YYNGEE. The CDR3 is 14 residues long. The ends lost 3 bases at V and 7 bases at J; junction bases unmatched: 2. CDR3 nucleotides: TGTGCCAGCAGCGCCGGGACAGGGAATTCACCCCTCCACTTT. Translated, it gives CASSAGTGNSPLHF.

This clone was detected once. The chain uses TRBV6-1 and TRBJ2-1, with 11 bases identical to TRBD2. This CDR3 spans 13 amino acids. Germline loops: CDR1 MNHNS, CDR2 SASEGT. J gave up 9 bases and V 7 bases, and 5 bases lay outside the gene matches. The CDR3: CASTSGRWVEQFF. DNA of the CDR3: TGTGCCAGCACTAGCGGGAGGTGGGTTGAGCAGTTCTTC.